The source of this T cell receptor (beta chain) is a study of T-cell reconstitution after alpha-beta-depleted transplantation in children. Study-wide points: Expanded clones from the graft, numbering several hundred, reportedly supplied alpha-beta T cells about two months after transplant. In some patients, recipient T cells and intrathymic progenitors surviving conditioning explained high day-60 diversity. T cells produced anew were the main source of T-cell counts and diversity one year after transplant.

The V gene's germline CDR1 is LGHDT and CDR2 YNNKEL (reference sequence). Trimming pared 1 base from V and 11 bases from J, leaving 9 bases between. CDR3 length: 12 amino acids. Unique molecular identifiers tagged the TCRbeta library. Using its own MiXCR run on the PCR reads, TCRdb lists one record per CDR3 protein. The table records some 830,000 distinct CDR3 sequences, 16% of them present only once. This clonotype was seen many times. What it recognizes is unknown. This clonotype was sampled from a male patient younger than 18 who had a stem cell transplant for acute lymphoblastic leukemia, so the T cells may come from the graft donor. The sample was PBMCs, mostly from graft donor cells, taken 360 days after TCRalphabeta/CD19-depleted stem cell transplant. This chain joins TRBV3-1 and TRBJ1-5; no firm D call. The CDR3 DNA follows: TGTGCCAGCAGCCAAGGAGGTGGGTCCCAGCATTTT. Translation gives CASSQGGGSQHF.